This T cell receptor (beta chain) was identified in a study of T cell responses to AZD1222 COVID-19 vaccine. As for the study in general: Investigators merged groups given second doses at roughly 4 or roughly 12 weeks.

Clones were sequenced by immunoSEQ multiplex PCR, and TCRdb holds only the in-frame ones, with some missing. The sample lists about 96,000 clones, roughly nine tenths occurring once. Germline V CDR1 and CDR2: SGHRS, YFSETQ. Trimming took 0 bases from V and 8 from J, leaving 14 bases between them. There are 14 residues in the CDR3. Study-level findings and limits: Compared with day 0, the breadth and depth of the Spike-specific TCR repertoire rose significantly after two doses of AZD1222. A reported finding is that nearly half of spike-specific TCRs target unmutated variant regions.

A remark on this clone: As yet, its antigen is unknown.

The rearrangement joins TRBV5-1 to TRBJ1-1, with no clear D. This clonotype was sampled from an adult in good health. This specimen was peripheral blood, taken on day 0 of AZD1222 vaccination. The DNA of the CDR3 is TGCGCCAGCAGCTTGGTGGGCGGACTCGGGGAAGCTTTCTTT. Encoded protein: CASSLVGGLGEAFF.